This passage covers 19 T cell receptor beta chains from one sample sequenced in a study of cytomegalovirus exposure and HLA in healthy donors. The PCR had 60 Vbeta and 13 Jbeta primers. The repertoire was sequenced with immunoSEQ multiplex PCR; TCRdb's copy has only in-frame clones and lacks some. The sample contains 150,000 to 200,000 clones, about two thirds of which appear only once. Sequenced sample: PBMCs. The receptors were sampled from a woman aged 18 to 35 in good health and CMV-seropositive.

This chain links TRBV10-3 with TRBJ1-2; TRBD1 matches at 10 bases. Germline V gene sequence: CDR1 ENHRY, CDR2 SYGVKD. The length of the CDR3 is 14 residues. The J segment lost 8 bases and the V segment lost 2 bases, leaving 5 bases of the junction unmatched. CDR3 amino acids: CAISERDRGRGYTF. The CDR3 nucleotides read TGTGCCATCAGTGAGCGGGACAGGGGCCGGGGCTACACCTTC.

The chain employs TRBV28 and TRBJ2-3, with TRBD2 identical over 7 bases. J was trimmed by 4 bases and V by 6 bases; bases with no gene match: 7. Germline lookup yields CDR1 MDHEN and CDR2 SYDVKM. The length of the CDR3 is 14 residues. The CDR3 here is CASRTGEGPDTQYF. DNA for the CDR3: TGTGCCAGCAGAACGGGGGAGGGCCCAGATACGCAGTATTTT.

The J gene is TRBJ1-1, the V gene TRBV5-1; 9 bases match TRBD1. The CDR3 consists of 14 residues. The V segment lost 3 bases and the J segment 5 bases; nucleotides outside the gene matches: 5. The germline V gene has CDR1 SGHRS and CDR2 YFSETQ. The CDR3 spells CASSSQGAGTEAFF. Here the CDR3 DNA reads TGCGCCAGCAGCTCACAGGGGGCAGGGACTGAAGCTTTCTTT.

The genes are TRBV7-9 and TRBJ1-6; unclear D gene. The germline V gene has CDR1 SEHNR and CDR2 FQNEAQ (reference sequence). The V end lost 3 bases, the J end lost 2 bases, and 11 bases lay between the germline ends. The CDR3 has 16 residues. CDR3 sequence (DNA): TGTGCCAGCAGCTTTTTAGAGGGCCCCTATAATTCACCCCTCCACTTT. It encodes CASSFLEGPYNSPLHF. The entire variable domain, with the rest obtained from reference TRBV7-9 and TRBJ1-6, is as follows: DTGVSQNPRHKITKRGQNVTFRCDPISEHNRLYWYRQTLGQGPEFLTYFQNEAQLEKSRLLSDRFSAERPKGSFSTLEIQRTEQGDSAMYLCASSFLEGPYNSPLHFGNGTRLTVT.

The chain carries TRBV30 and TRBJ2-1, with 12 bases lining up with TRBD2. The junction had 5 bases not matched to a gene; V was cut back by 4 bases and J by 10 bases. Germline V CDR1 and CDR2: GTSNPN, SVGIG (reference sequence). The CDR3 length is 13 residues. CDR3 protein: CAWKLAGGGEQFF. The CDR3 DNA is TGTGCCTGGAAACTAGCGGGAGGAGGGGAGCAGTTCTTC. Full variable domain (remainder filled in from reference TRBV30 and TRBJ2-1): SQTIHQWPATLVQPVGSPLSLECTVEGTSNPNLYWYRQAAGRGLQLLFYSVGIGQISSEVPQNLSASRPQDRQFILSSKKLLLSDSGFYLCAWKLAGGGEQFFGPGTRLTVL.

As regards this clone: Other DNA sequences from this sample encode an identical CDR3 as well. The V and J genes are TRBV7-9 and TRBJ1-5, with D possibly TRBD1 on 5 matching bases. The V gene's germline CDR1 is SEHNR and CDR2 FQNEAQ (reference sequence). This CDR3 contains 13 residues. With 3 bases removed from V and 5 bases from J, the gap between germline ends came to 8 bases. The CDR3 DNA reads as TGTGCCAGCAGCTTGGGGGGGGATCAGCCCCAGCATTTT. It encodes CASSLGGDQPQHF.

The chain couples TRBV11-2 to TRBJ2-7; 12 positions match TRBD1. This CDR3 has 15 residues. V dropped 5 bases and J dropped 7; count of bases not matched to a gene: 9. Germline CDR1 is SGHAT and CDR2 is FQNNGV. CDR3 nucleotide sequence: TGTGCCAGCAGCCGTAGTGGGGACAGGGGGCGAGAGCAGTACTTC. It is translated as CASSRSGDRGREQYF.

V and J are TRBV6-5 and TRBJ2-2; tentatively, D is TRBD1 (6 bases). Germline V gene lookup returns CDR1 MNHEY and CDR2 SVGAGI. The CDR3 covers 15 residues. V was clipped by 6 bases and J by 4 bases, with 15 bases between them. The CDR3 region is CASRPTGTSTGELFF. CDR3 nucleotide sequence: TGTGCCAGCAGGCCCACAGGGACGAGCACCGGGGAGCTGTTTTTT.

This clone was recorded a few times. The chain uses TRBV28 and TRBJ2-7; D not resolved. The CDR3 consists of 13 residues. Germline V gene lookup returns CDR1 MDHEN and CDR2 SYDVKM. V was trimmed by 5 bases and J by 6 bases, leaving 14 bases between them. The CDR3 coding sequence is TGTGCCAGCAGTATCGACGGAGTCCCCGAGCAGTACTTC. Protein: CASSIDGVPEQYF.

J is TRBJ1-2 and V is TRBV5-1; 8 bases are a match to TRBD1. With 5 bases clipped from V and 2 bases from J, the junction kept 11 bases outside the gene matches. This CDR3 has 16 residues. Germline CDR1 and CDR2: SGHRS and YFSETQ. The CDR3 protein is CASRKTVQGGNYGYTF. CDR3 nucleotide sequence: TGCGCCAGCAGGAAAACGGTACAGGGGGGAAACTATGGCTACACCTTC.

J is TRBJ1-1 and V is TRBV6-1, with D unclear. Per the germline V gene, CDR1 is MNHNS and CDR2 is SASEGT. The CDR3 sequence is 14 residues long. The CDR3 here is CASSAPIMNTEAFF. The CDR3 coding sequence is TGTGCTAGTTCCGCCCCAATTATGAACACTGAAGCTTTCTTT.

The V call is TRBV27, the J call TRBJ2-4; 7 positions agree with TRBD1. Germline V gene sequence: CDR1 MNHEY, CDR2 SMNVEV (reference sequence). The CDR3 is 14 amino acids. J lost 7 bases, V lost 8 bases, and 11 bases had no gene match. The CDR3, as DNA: TGTGCCAGCGCCGACCGACAGGGTCGGAACATTCAGTACTTC. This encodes CASADRQGRNIQYF.

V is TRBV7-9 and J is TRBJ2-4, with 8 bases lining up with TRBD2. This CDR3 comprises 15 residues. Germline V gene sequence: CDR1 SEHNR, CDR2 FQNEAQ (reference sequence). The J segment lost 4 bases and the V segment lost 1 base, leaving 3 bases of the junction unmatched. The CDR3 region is CASSLVSGVKNIQYF. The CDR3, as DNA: TGTGCCAGCAGCTTAGTTAGCGGGGTTAAAAACATTCAGTACTTC.

CDR3 sequence reads: CASSFRGALNSPLHF. The CDR3 coding sequence is TGTGCCAGCAGTTTCAGGGGCGCCCTGAATTCACCCCTCCACTTT. The chain carries TRBV27 and TRBJ1-6; a weak D match, TRBD1 (6 bases). Germline V gene sequence: CDR1 MNHEY, CDR2 SMNVEV (reference sequence). The V end lost 3 bases, the J end lost 7 bases, and 13 bases lay between the germline ends. The CDR3 runs to 15 residues.

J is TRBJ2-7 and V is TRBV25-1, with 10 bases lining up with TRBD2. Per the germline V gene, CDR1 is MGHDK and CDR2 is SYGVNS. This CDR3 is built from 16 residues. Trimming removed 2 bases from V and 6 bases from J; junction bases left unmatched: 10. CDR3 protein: CASSEMGKAGGREQYF. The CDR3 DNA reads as TGTGCCAGCAGTGAAATGGGGAAAGCGGGAGGGCGCGAGCAGTACTTC.

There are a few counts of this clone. DNA for the CDR3: TGTGCCAGCAGCTTAGGGGCAGGGGGTATCTACAATGAGCAGTTCTTC. This sequence encodes CASSLGAGGIYNEQFF. The chain carries TRBV11-2 and TRBJ2-1; TRBD1 aligns across 7 bases. This CDR3 has 16 residues. The V gene's germline CDR1 is SGHAT and CDR2 FQNNGV. J gave up 3 bases and V 1 base, and 6 bases lay outside the gene matches.

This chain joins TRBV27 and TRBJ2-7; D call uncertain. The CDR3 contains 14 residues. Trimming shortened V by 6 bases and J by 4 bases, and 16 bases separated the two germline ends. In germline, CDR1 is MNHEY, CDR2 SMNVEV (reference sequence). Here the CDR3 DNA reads TGTGCCAGCAGATATTCCGGGTCCTCTTACGAGCAGTACTTC. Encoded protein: CASRYSGSSYEQYF.

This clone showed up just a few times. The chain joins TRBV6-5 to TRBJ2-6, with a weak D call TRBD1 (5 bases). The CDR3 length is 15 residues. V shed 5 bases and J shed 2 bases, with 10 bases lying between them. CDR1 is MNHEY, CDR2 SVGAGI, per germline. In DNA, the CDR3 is TGTGCCAGCAGTCGCGGACAAGCTGGGGCCAACGTCCTGACTTTC. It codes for CASSRGQAGANVLTF.

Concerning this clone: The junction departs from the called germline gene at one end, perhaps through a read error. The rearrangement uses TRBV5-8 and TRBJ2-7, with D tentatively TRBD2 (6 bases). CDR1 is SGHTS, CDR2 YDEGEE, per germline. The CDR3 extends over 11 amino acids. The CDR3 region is CASTPLRDFDF. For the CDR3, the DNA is TGTGCCAGCACCCCACTCCGGGACTTTGACTTC.